This T cell receptor beta chain was sequenced for a study of OX40 agonist ivuxolimab in advanced cancers. Across the study: Cohort: 82.7% men, mean age around 60, aged about 20 to 79.

This CDR3 spans 14 amino acids. CDR1 is MNHNS and CDR2 is SASEGT in the germline V gene. V was shortened by 2 bases and J by 7 bases, with 14 bases between the two germline ends. Blood sampling was done at baseline, cycle 4 day 1, and cycle 7 day 1. Some clones are missing from TCRdb's copy, which holds only in-frame ones; the method was immunoSEQ multiplex PCR. This repertoire shows around 86,000 clones, approximately 91% found once; its top ten account for 0.3% to 0.45%. Points from the study as a whole: In CD8+ T cells, expanded clones were on average more numerous than in CD4+. Low normalized clonal expansion also occurred in some nonresponding patients.

Turning to this clone: The antigen remains undetermined.

V gene TRBV6-1 combines with J gene TRBJ1-1; D remains ambiguous. Sequencing used CD4+ or CD8+ T cells sorted from blood, obtained in a trial of the OX40 agonist ivuxolimab. The clonotype comes from an adult with an advanced solid tumor such as melanoma, head and neck, liver or kidney cancer. CDR3 sequence (DNA): TGTGCCAGCAGTGAATTCGGCAGTGCGATTGAAGCTTTCTTT. Its protein product is CASSEFGSAIEAFF.